One sample yielded the 24 T cell receptor beta chains listed below, sequenced in a study of memory CD4+ T cells and cytomegalovirus serostatus. The sort gate was single viable CD3+CD4+CD8-CD45RO+ cells for memory CD4+ T cells. Generated by immunoSEQ multiplex PCR, the TCRdb table keeps only in-frame clones and is missing some. The data show 50,000 to 65,000 clones, about 86% seen once. The source material was memory CD4+ T cells from blood. The receptors come from an adult in good health and CMV-seropositive.

This chain connects TRBV29-1 to TRBJ2-5; TRBD2 aligns across 8 bases. The germline V gene encodes CDR1 SQVTM and CDR2 ANQGSEA. The CDR3 consists of 14 residues. J lost 6 bases, V lost 2 bases, and 8 bases had no gene match. CDR3 amino acids: CSVESLREGKTQYF. CDR3 sequence (DNA): TGCAGCGTTGAATCCCTCCGGGAGGGAAAGACCCAGTACTTC.

The V gene is TRBV11-2, the J gene TRBJ2-7; 7 nucleotides match TRBD2. V shed 3 bases and J 2 bases; nucleotides not matched to a gene: 7. This CDR3 is 15 amino acids long. Germline assignment: CDR1 SGHAT and CDR2 FQNNGV. Written as DNA, the CDR3 is TGTGCCAGCAGCTTTGACAAGGCGGGGGCCTACGAGCAGTACTTC. It translates to CASSFDKAGAYEQYF.

The chain uses TRBV7-2 and TRBJ1-2, with a possible D match to TRBD1 (5 bases). Germline V gene lookup returns CDR1 SGHTA and CDR2 FQGNSA. Trimming left V 5 bases short and J 8 bases short, with 12 bases between. CDR3 length: 12 amino acids. This chain's CDR3 is CASSPIGTGYTF. CDR3 sequence (DNA): TGTGCCAGCAGCCCCATTGGGACCGGCTACACCTTC.

This chain connects TRBV7-9 to TRBJ2-1; TRBD2 might be the D (5 bases). Trimming pared 5 bases from V and 7 bases from J, leaving 21 bases between. CDR1 is SEHNR and CDR2 is FQNEAQ in the germline V gene (reference sequence). This CDR3 spans 16 amino acids. CDR3 protein: CASSLGASGFPNEQFF. CDR3 coding DNA: TGTGCCAGCAGCCTCGGCGCGAGCGGATTTCCGAATGAGCAGTTCTTC.

The chain joins TRBV7-2 to TRBJ2-4; D uncertain. The germline CDR1 and CDR2 sequences are SGHTA and FQGNSA. CDR3 length: 14 amino acids. Trimming removed 3 bases from V and 1 base from J, with 7 bases in between. The DNA for the CDR3 is TGTGCCAGCAGCTTCGTGGGGGCCAAAAACATTCAGTACTTC. This sequence encodes CASSFVGAKNIQYF.

This sequence joins TRBV5-1 and TRBJ2-7; 8 nucleotides match TRBD1. Trimming removed 9 bases from V and 2 bases from J; junction bases left unmatched: 10. The CDR3 length is 14 residues. CDR1 and CDR2 from the germline V gene are SGHRS and YFSETQ. This chain's CDR3 is CATQQWTGPYEQYF. DNA for the CDR3: TGCGCCACCCAACAGTGGACAGGGCCCTACGAGCAGTACTTC.

The count of this clone is one. This sequence joins TRBV28 and TRBJ2-3, with TRBD2 matching over 7 bases. The trim removed 5 bases at V and 5 bases at J, leaving 10 bases unmatched. Germline V lookup: CDR1 MDHEN, CDR2 SYDVKM. CDR3 size: 15 residues. CDR3 protein: CASSTSGAGEDTQYF. CDR3 coding DNA: TGTGCCAGCAGTACCAGCGGGGCTGGAGAAGATACGCAGTATTTT. Filled out from reference TRBV28 and TRBJ2-3, the complete variable domain reads DVKVTQSSRYLVKRTGEKVFLECVQDMDHENMFWYRQDPGLGLRLIYFSYDVKMKEKGDIPEGYSVSREKKERFSLILESASTNQTSMYLCASSTSGAGEDTQYFGPGTRLTVL.

This sequence joins TRBV11-2 and TRBJ2-1, with unresolved D. Looked up from germline, CDR1 is SGHAT and CDR2 is FQNNGV. This CDR3 has 15 amino acids. The V and J ends lost 0 bases and 4 bases respectively, with 10 bases between them. The CDR3 DNA is TGTGCCAGCAGCTTAGAACCAGAGACGTACAATGAGCAGTTCTTC. Amino acids: CASSLEPETYNEQFF.

V and J are TRBV7-9 and TRBJ2-7, with 7 bases matching TRBD1. V lost 2 bases, J lost 3 bases, and 4 bases stayed unmatched. The germline CDR1 and CDR2 sequences are SEHNR and FQNEAQ (reference sequence). CDR3 length: 14 residues. CDR3 sequence (DNA): TGTGCCAGCAGCTTATCTCGGGACAGCTACGAGCAGTACTTC. Protein sequence: CASSLSRDSYEQYF.

This clone was counted a few times. The chain couples TRBV7-9 to TRBJ1-2, with 7 bases that match TRBD1. The CDR3 is 13 amino acids. V was clipped by 1 base and J by 8 bases; unmatched bases: 4. Germline V gene sequence: CDR1 SEHNR, CDR2 FQNEAQ (reference sequence). CDR3 region: CASSLDGGGGYTF. The CDR3 DNA reads TGTGCCAGCAGCTTAGATGGAGGGGGCGGCTACACCTTC.

The rearrangement links TRBV5-6 to TRBJ1-2; the D gene is possibly TRBD1 (5 bases). V lost 0 bases and J 8 bases, leaving 11 bases between the germline ends. The CDR3 extends over 13 amino acids. Germline V gives CDR1 SGHDT, CDR2 YYEEEE. The chain's CDR3 is CASSLGGPGGYTF. DNA of the CDR3: TGTGCCAGCAGCTTGGGGGGACCTGGGGGCTACACCTTC.

The rearrangement links TRBV5-1 to TRBJ2-5, with D possibly matching TRBD2 (6 bases). Germline CDR1 reads SGHRS; CDR2 reads YFSETQ. The CDR3 runs to 14 residues. Trimming took off 4 bases at V and 1 base at J, with 11 bases between the two ends. CDR3: CASSPDYFQETQYF. The CDR3 region has the DNA TGCGCCAGCAGCCCGGACTACTTCCAAGAGACCCAGTACTTC.

This clone showed up just once. The chain couples TRBV7-2 to TRBJ2-3; possible D gene TRBD1, 6 bases. The CDR3 length is 14 residues. The germline V gene has CDR1 SGHTA and CDR2 FQGNSA. Trimming removed 6 bases at V and 0 bases at J, with 10 bases between. The DNA of the CDR3 is TGTGCCAGCAGTCCCGGACAGAGCACAGATACGCAGTATTTT. Translating gives CASSPGQSTDTQYF.

The chain has TRBV28 and TRBJ2-1, with D possibly matching TRBD1 (6 bases). The CDR3 contains 15 residues. From germline, CDR1 is MDHEN and CDR2 SYDVKM. The V end was cut by 7 bases, the J end by 0 bases, with 13 bases between. The CDR3 protein is CASITGSSSYNEQFF. The CDR3 nucleotides are TGTGCCAGCATCACAGGGTCCAGCTCCTACAATGAGCAGTTCTTC.

This chain connects TRBV7-2 to TRBJ1-6; no firm D call. The V gene lost 2 bases and the J gene lost 10 bases, with 12 bases spanning the gap. CDR3 length equals 14 residues. Germline loops: CDR1 SGHTA, CDR2 FQGNSA. The CDR3 spells CASSLNAAGSPLHF. The CDR3 coding sequence is TGTGCCAGCAGCTTAAACGCGGCTGGCTCACCCCTCCACTTT.

The sample holds a few counts of this clone. The rearrangement joins TRBV19 to TRBJ1-1, with D unresolved. Germline CDR1 reads LNHDA; CDR2 reads SQIVND (reference sequence). Trimming cost V 5 bases and J 1 base, with 17 bases left between them. This CDR3 has 16 residues. CDR3 bases: TGTGCCAGTAGTCCTAGCTGGCGGCGAACGAACACTGAAGCTTTCTTT. Translating gives CASSPSWRRTNTEAFF.

This chain joins TRBV7-2 and TRBJ1-1; D unclear. Trimming removed 4 bases from V and 4 bases from J, with 16 bases in between. CDR3 length: 15 residues. The germline V gene encodes CDR1 SGHTA and CDR2 FQGNSA. The CDR3 nucleotides read TGTGCCAGCAGCTACGCCTATGGCAGCCGCACTGAAGCTTTCTTT. Amino acid sequence: CASSYAYGSRTEAFF. Full variable domain (outside the CDR3, taken from reference TRBV7-2 and TRBJ1-1): GAGVSQSPSNKVTEKGKDVELRCDPISGHTALYWYRQSLGQGLEFLIYFQGNSAPDKSGLPSDRFSAERTGGSVSTLTIQRTQQEDSAVYLCASSYAYGSRTEAFFGQGTRLTVV.

V and J are TRBV11-2 and TRBJ2-2, with TRBD1 identical over 9 bases. This CDR3 is 15 amino acids long. Trimming cost V 6 bases and J 1 base; bases outside gene matches: 3. Looked up from germline, CDR1 is SGHAT and CDR2 is FQNNGV. This CDR3 reads CASSEDRGNTGELFF. The CDR3 nucleotides read TGTGCCAGCAGTGAGGACAGGGGGAACACCGGGGAGCTGTTTTTT.

The chain has TRBV5-4 and TRBJ2-7, with unresolved D. The V gene lost 2 bases and the J gene lost 6 bases, with 18 bases spanning the gap. Looked up from germline, CDR1 is SGHNT and CDR2 is YYREEE (reference sequence). The CDR3 length is 15 residues. CDR3 sequence reads: CASSFRTWQASEQYF. The DNA of the CDR3 is TGTGCCAGCAGCTTCCGTACGTGGCAGGCTTCCGAGCAGTACTTC.

This chain uses TRBV2 with TRBJ2-5; 8 bases map to TRBD2. The CDR3 has 14 amino acids. V lost 6 bases, J lost 5 bases, and 8 bases stayed unmatched. Germline CDR1 is SNHLY and CDR2 is FYNNEI. CDR3 amino acids: CASRPGGGAETQYF. As DNA, the CDR3 is TGTGCCAGCAGGCCCGGGGGGGGCGCGGAGACCCAGTACTTC.

The chain joins TRBV5-4 to TRBJ2-3; perhaps D is TRBD1 or TRBD2 (7 bases each). This CDR3 is 15 amino acids long. The germline V and J ends were trimmed by 4 bases and 4 bases, with 16 bases remaining between them. Germline-derived CDR1 and CDR2 are SGHNT and YYREEE (reference sequence). The CDR3 DNA reads TGTGCCAGCAGCCCCAGGGGGAGGGGATCAGATACGCAGTATTTT. Amino acids: CASSPRGRGSDTQYF.

This chain joins TRBV6-6 and TRBJ1-5; D ambiguous. This CDR3 has 15 amino acids. Germline loops: CDR1 MNHNY, CDR2 SVGAGI (reference sequence). Trimming took off 4 bases at V and 0 bases at J, with 10 bases between the two ends. CDR3 region: CASSSPSASNQPQHF. CDR3 bases: TGTGCCAGCAGTTCCCCCTCCGCTAGCAATCAGCCCCAGCATTTT.

This clone has just a few counts. The gene calls are TRBV28 and TRBJ1-5; 7 nucleotides agree with TRBD1. The trim removed 3 bases at V and 3 bases at J, leaving 11 bases unmatched. The germline V gene encodes CDR1 MDHEN and CDR2 SYDVKM. The CDR3 length is 17 residues. CDR3 nucleotides: TGTGCCAGCAGTTTGGGACCCGGACAGGACTTCAATCAGCCCCAGCATTTT. Its protein product is CASSLGPGQDFNQPQHF.

This clone was detected a few times. V gene TRBV4-2 combines with J gene TRBJ2-3; TRBD2 is a possible D gene (6 bases). Germline CDR1 LGHNA, CDR2 YNFKEQ. Between the trimmed V and J ends, which lost 1 base and 2 bases, there was a span of 10 bases. The CDR3 sequence is 15 residues long. CDR3 residues: CASSQVRGTTDTQYF. For the CDR3, the DNA is TGTGCCAGCAGCCAAGTTCGGGGGACCACAGATACGCAGTATTTT.